One sample yielded the 23 T cell receptor beta chains listed below, sequenced in a study of cytomegalovirus exposure and HLA in healthy donors. Both 60 Vbeta primers and 13 Jbeta primers went into the PCR. Data came from immunoSEQ multiplex PCR; TCRdb stores just in-frame clones and leaves some out. The table lists tens of thousands of clones. Sequencing was performed on PBMCs. The receptor source for this set is a woman aged 55-70 years in good health and CMV-seronegative.

The gene calls are TRBV28 and TRBJ2-7; D not certain. Trimming cost V 6 bases and J 2 bases, with 14 bases left between them. Germline V lookup: CDR1 MDHEN, CDR2 SYDVKM. This CDR3 is built from 14 residues. This CDR3 is CASRACGRPYEQYF. CDR3 bases: TGTGCCAGCAGGGCTTGTGGGCGTCCCTACGAGCAGTACTTC.

The chain couples TRBV30 to TRBJ1-6, with D possibly TRBD1 on 6 matching bases. The length of the CDR3 is 15 residues. The V gene's germline CDR1 is GTSNPN and CDR2 SVGIG (reference sequence). The ends were cut back, 0 bases at V and 7 bases at J, with 13 bases in the middle. As DNA, the CDR3 is TGTGCCTGGAGTGTATCGTACAGGGACAATTCACCCCTCCACTTT. It encodes CAWSVSYRDNSPLHF.

The chain links TRBV29-1 to TRBJ2-3; 10 bases map to TRBD2. Trimming at V came to 4 bases and at J to 0 bases, leaving 13 bases not matched to a gene. Germline CDR1 is SQVTM and CDR2 is ANQGSEA. The CDR3 is 18 amino acids. The CDR3 sequence is CSVVYQREGRGSTDTQYF. CDR3 bases: TGCAGCGTTGTGTATCAGCGGGAGGGCCGGGGAAGCACAGATACGCAGTATTTT.

The genes are TRBV10-1 and TRBJ1-1; 8 bases agree with TRBD1. Trimming removed 8 bases from V and 1 base from J; junction bases left unmatched: 12. Germline CDR1 WNHNN, CDR2 SYGVQD (reference sequence). There are 16 residues in the CDR3. DNA for the CDR3: TGCGCCAGCGACCCCGGACAGGGAAGCAAGAACACTGAAGCTTTCTTT. Its translation is CASDPGQGSKNTEAFF.

This sequence joins TRBV10-3 and TRBJ1-1; no firm D call. Trimming removed 4 bases at V and 5 bases at J, with 14 bases between. Germline assignment: CDR1 ENHRY and CDR2 SYGVKD. The CDR3 sequence is 14 residues long. The CDR3 is CAISAARVRTEAFF. The CDR3 nucleotides read TGTGCCATCAGTGCCGCGAGGGTGAGGACTGAAGCTTTCTTT.

The gene calls are TRBV6-1 and TRBJ2-7; a weak D match, TRBD1 (5 bases). Trimming left V 4 bases short and J 1 base short, with 11 bases between. Germline values: CDR1 MNHNS, CDR2 SASEGT. This CDR3 comprises 14 residues. The CDR3 coding sequence is TGTGCCAGCAGTGTACAGGACGGTTCCTACGAGCAGTACTTC. Protein: CASSVQDGSYEQYF.

The chain has TRBV18 and TRBJ1-2; 10 bases are a match to TRBD1. CDR1 KGHSH and CDR2 LQKENI come from the germline V gene. This CDR3 is 16 amino acids long. Germline trimming cut 3 bases from V and 6 bases from J; bases unmatched to any gene: 10. Here the CDR3 reads CASSPGQGSLDDGYTF. The CDR3 DNA is TGTGCCAGCTCACCGGGACAGGGGTCATTAGACGATGGCTACACCTTC.

This CDR3 is CASSFKAGGYEQYF. The CDR3 nucleotides are TGTGCCAGCAGTTTTAAGGCAGGGGGCTACGAGCAGTACTTC. V usage is TRBV27 and J usage is TRBJ2-7, with 7 bases fitting TRBD1. V trimming: 3 bases; J trimming: 3 bases; junction bases outside the gene matches: 5. The CDR3 covers 14 residues. The germline gives CDR1 MNHEY, CDR2 SMNVEV (reference sequence).

The chain couples TRBV2 to TRBJ1-1; 8 nucleotides match TRBD1. Looked up from germline, CDR1 is SNHLY and CDR2 is FYNNEI. The CDR3 has 13 residues. J gave up 3 bases and V 4 bases, and 1 base lay outside the gene matches. The CDR3 reads CASSGQGYTEAFF. As DNA, the CDR3 is TGTGCCAGCAGTGGACAGGGGTACACTGAAGCTTTCTTT.

V is TRBV5-4 and J is TRBJ2-5, with 8 positions matching TRBD2. Germline loops: CDR1 SGHNT, CDR2 YYREEE (reference sequence). The CDR3 extends over 13 amino acids. V was clipped by 3 bases and J by 3 bases; unmatched bases: 1. DNA for the CDR3: TGTGCCAGCAGCTGGCGGGGGGAAGAGACCCAGTACTTC. Residues: CASSWRGEETQYF. Full variable domain (remainder filled in from reference TRBV5-4 and TRBJ2-5): ETGVTQSPTHLIKTRGQQVTLRCSSQSGHNTVSWYQQALGQGPQFIFQYYREEENGRGNFPPRFSGLQFPNYSSELNVNALELDDSALYLCASSWRGEETQYFGPGTRLLVL.

The V and J genes are TRBV9 and TRBJ2-1, with D tentatively TRBD2 (6 bases). Germline lookup yields CDR1 SGDLS and CDR2 YYNGEE. The germline V and J ends were trimmed by 3 bases and 6 bases, with 16 bases remaining between them. The CDR3 sequence is 15 residues long. As DNA, the CDR3 is TGTGCCAGCAGCGATTGGGGGGACTCCAGCAATGAGCAGTTCTTC. Translating gives CASSDWGDSSNEQFF.

The DNA for the CDR3 is TGTGCCAGCAGCTCCCGTGGGGAGAAGCAGTTCTTC. Its translation: CASSSRGEKQFF. This chain joins TRBV7-6 and TRBJ2-1; a possible D gene is TRBD2 (5 bases). Germline V gene data show CDR1 as SGHVS and CDR2 as FNYEAQ. The CDR3 is made up of 12 amino acids. The ends were cut back, 4 bases at V and 11 bases at J, with 12 bases in the middle.

The rearrangement joins TRBV18 to TRBJ2-3, with 8 bases aligning to TRBD1. The germline gives CDR1 KGHSH, CDR2 LQKENI. The CDR3 consists of 15 residues. V lost 3 bases to trimming and J lost 2 bases; unmatched junction nucleotides: 4. In DNA form, the CDR3 reads TGTGCCAGCTCACCGGTGGGACAGGTCACAGATACGCAGTATTTT. Amino acid sequence: CASSPVGQVTDTQYF.

The rearrangement links TRBV7-9 to TRBJ2-7, with D unclear. There are 14 residues in the CDR3. The germline V gene encodes CDR1 SEHNR and CDR2 FQNEAQ (reference sequence). V was shortened by 5 bases and J by 2 bases, with 13 bases between the two germline ends. CDR3 sequence: CASSPGPQTYEQYF. CDR3 nucleotides: TGTGCCAGCAGCCCTGGGCCGCAAACCTACGAGCAGTACTTC.

With respect to this clone: At one end, the junction sequence differs from germline, possibly due to a read error. The sample has other DNA sequences that encode this CDR3 too. This rearrangement joins TRBV28 to TRBJ1-1, with TRBD1 matching 7 bases. The CDR3 is 15 residues long. From germline, CDR1 is MDHEN and CDR2 SYDVKM. As DNA, the CDR3 is TGTGCCAGCAGTGCACCGGGACAGATGAACACTGAGGCTTTCTTT. Translation: CASSAPGQMNTEAFF.

The rearrangement links TRBV5-6 to TRBJ1-5; D is undetermined. This CDR3 contains 15 residues. Germline CDR1 SGHDT, CDR2 YYEEEE. V lost 0 bases, J lost 0 bases, and 7 bases lay in between. Here the CDR3 DNA reads TGTGCCAGCAGCTTGGGAGTTTATAGCAATCAGCCCCAGCATTTT. Amino acids: CASSLGVYSNQPQHF.

The rearrangement joins TRBV5-1 to TRBJ2-1, with a possible D match to TRBD1 (5 bases). The CDR3 has 13 amino acids. The V end lost 0 bases, the J end lost 7 bases, and 8 bases lay between the germline ends. Germline lookup yields CDR1 SGHRS and CDR2 YFSETQ. CDR3 residues: CASSLGTSNEQFF. The CDR3 DNA reads as TGCGCCAGCAGCTTGGGGACATCGAATGAGCAGTTCTTC.

J is TRBJ2-2 and V is TRBV5-4, with 13 positions matching TRBD2. Trimming took 4 bases from V and 7 from J; bases not matched to a gene: 13. The CDR3 loop spans 18 amino acids. Germline CDR1 reads SGHNT; CDR2 reads YYREEE (reference sequence). CDR3: CASSKGLAGLEGHGELFF. CDR3 DNA: TGTGCCAGCAGCAAGGGACTAGCGGGATTAGAGGGGCACGGGGAGCTGTTTTTT.

V usage is TRBV28 and J usage is TRBJ1-1; 8 bases map to TRBD1. CDR3 length: 13 amino acids. Germline V lookup: CDR1 MDHEN, CDR2 SYDVKM. Unmatched junction bases numbered 13, after V lost 8 bases and J lost 11 bases. CDR3 residues: CASGKPGTGNAFF. Written as DNA, the CDR3 is TGTGCCAGCGGCAAACCCGGGACAGGCAACGCTTTCTTT.

The rearrangement joins TRBV13 to TRBJ1-1; D may be TRBD1 (6 bases). Germline V lookup: CDR1 PRHDT, CDR2 FYEKMQ (reference sequence). The ends were cut back, 7 bases at V and 5 bases at J, with 20 bases in the middle. The CDR3 runs 15 residues. The DNA of the CDR3 is TGTGCCAGCACCGAGGGCAGGGGCGAGCAGACTGAAGCTTTCTTT. This gives the protein CASTEGRGEQTEAFF.

The DNA for the CDR3 is TGTGCCAGTATGGGTGCAGGGGGCTTGTATGGCTACACCTTC. Residues: CASMGAGGLYGYTF. This sequence joins TRBV19 and TRBJ1-2; 8 bases are shared with TRBD1. This CDR3 comprises 14 residues. Germline CDR1 and CDR2: LNHDA and SQIVND (reference sequence). V shed 7 bases, J shed 5 bases, and the junction held 9 bases outside the gene matches. The variable domain in full, with the rest retrieved from reference TRBV19 and TRBJ1-2, is DGGITQSPKYLFRKEGQNVTLSCEQNLNHDAMYWYRQDPGQGLRLIYYSQIVNDFQKGDIAEGYSVSREKKESFPLTVTSAQKNPTAFYLCASMGAGGLYGYTFGSGTRLTVV.

The V and J genes are TRBV5-1 and TRBJ1-5, with 9 bases aligning to TRBD1. The V gene end was trimmed by 3 bases and the J gene end by 1 base; junction bases not matched to a gene: 20. Germline loops: CDR1 SGHRS, CDR2 YFSETQ. The CDR3 contains 21 residues. CDR3 coding DNA: TGCGCCAGCAGCTGGATACCCCGGGACAGGGAACCACTGACGAGCAATCAGCCCCAGCATTTT. Translating gives CASSWIPRDREPLTSNQPQHF.

The J gene is TRBJ2-1, the V gene TRBV2; maybe TRBD2 (5 bases). V dropped 5 bases and J dropped 3 bases, with 11 bases sitting between them. The CDR3 extends over 14 amino acids. Germline V gene sequence: CDR1 SNHLY, CDR2 FYNNEI. CDR3: CASSRTQNYNEQFF. In DNA form, the CDR3 reads TGTGCCAGCAGTAGGACTCAGAACTACAATGAGCAGTTCTTC.